This TCR beta chain was obtained from a study of T cell repertoires in cytomegalovirus infection. The overall study: HLA-C-restricted CMV epitopes, recently identified, and well-studied HLA-B-restricted ones were used by the study. The public TCR beta signatures pointed to both CMV infection and matching HLA type. Broader study findings: Clonotype analysis showed dominance of the ex vivo response by HLA-C-restricted CMV-specific TCR beta clonotypes. Using cumulative public TCR beta family frequency, the authors identified those who carried CMV together with the relevant HLA.

As for this clonotype: No antigen is known for it.

Via MiXCR, TCRdb re-called the reads, giving one row per CDR3 protein. The repertoire has roughly 730,000 distinct CDR3 sequences, roughly 36% of them found once; the top ten carry over 15%. V was pared by 4 bases and J by 3 bases, with 13 bases between. Germline CDR1 is LNHNV and CDR2 is YYDKDF (reference sequence). The CDR3 is 14 residues long. The TCR comes from a human donor in good health (CMV status not recorded). Some clones in this sample may be carry-over from other donors' samples. The sample consisted of cultured PBMCs, taken from culture after CMV antigen stimulation. The chain is built from TRBV15 and TRBJ2-7, with D perhaps matching TRBD1 or TRBD2 (5 bases each). The CDR3 reads CATSTSGTRYEQYF. In nucleotides, the CDR3 is TGTGCCACCAGCACCTCCGGGACCCGCTACGAGCAGTACTTC.